This T cell receptor beta chain appears in the sequencing data of a study of CD8+ T cells in alopecia areata. A remark on this clone: What it binds is unknown.

Treatment reported: oral pan-JAK inhibitor, 5-10 mg twice daily. Isolation of CD4+ and CD8+ T cells from PBMCs was achieved by sorting. Study outcomes and limitations: In scalp, tofacitinib significantly decreased clonality and expanded CD8+ clones among the top 100.

Extraction and reverse transcription of RNA yielded cDNA as the sequencing template. Measured with immunoSEQ multiplex PCR; TCRdb has only the in-frame clones, and not every one. Of approximately 160,000 clones detected, less than 80% appear once; the ten largest clones hold 11% to 15%. The sequencing used CD4+ T cells sorted from blood, collected at week 24, from a patient treated with tofacitinib. The sequence came from a human donor with alopecia areata.

The CDR3 loop reads CASRGGVRVNEQFF. As DNA, the CDR3 is TGCGCCAGCCGGGGCGGGGTGAGGGTCAATGAGCAGTTCTTC. The chain uses TRBV5-1 and TRBJ2-1; D might be TRBD2 (6 bases). V was clipped by 7 bases and J by 6 bases, with 17 bases between them. The CDR3 contains 14 residues. Germline lookup yields CDR1 SGHRS and CDR2 YFSETQ.